This TCR beta chain was recorded in a study of blood T cell repertoires in COVID-19. Study-wide background: PBMCs, B-cell-depleted T cells, or T cells provided the cDNA or gDNA that made up the material.

Sequencing used immunoSEQ multiplex PCR; TCRdb keeps in-frame clones, though not all of them. This sample carries 150,000 to 200,000 clones, 78% of them seen once, and the ten largest clones take about 15%. The germline V gene has CDR1 SGHVS and CDR2 FNYEAQ. The CDR3 is made up of 14 amino acids. With 5 bases removed from V and 7 bases from J, the gap between germline ends came to 14 bases. The sample taken for sequencing was peripheral blood. The TCR comes from a woman of 80 years or more with acute or convalescent COVID-19. This chain links TRBV7-6 with TRBJ2-2; tentatively, D is TRBD1 (5 bases). CDR3 sequence reads: CASSPRQRNGELFF. The CDR3 DNA is TGTGCCAGCAGCCCCCGACAGAGAAACGGGGAGCTGTTTTTT.